The sequence of this T cell receptor beta chain was determined in a study of cytomegalovirus exposure and HLA in healthy donors. Study-level background: In a later analysis, it was reported that the 120 validation repertoires had been produced on the same platform as the roughly 650 repertoires belonging to the first cohort. Whole-study results and caveats: According to a subsequent analysis, TCR clusters identified in the first cohort showed a tendency to co-occur across the approximately 120 validation repertoires.

This CDR3 is 16 amino acids long. V shed 5 bases, J shed 3 bases, and the junction held 9 bases outside the gene matches. Germline V CDR1 and CDR2: MDHEN, SYDVKM. Some clones are missing from TCRdb's copy, which holds only in-frame ones; the method was immunoSEQ multiplex PCR. In the table there are approximately 260,000 clones, approximately 84% of which are singletons. This clone is a singleton in its sample. As yet, its antigen is unknown. The receptor was derived from a woman in her twenties or thirties in good health and CMV-seropositive. V gene TRBV28 combines with J gene TRBJ2-7; 11 bases fit TRBD2. Sample: PBMCs. Written as DNA, the CDR3 is TGTGCCAGCAGTCCCGTAGCGGGAGGGCCTTTCTACGAGCAGTACTTC. It is translated as CASSPVAGGPFYEQYF.